What follows is one T cell receptor beta chain and its context. Its antigen is unidentified. Assay: immunoSEQ multiplex PCR; the TCRdb copy retains only in-frame clones and omits some. The table has roughly 23,000 clones, roughly 87% seen once. No culture step preceded sequencing of the ex vivo isolated memory T cells. This entry is derived from a study of CD4 T cell repertoires in COVID-19. Study summary: Other coronavirus spike proteins restimulated relabeled CFSE-low cells expanded with IL-2 for about eleven days.

Germline V lookup: CDR1 SNHLY, CDR2 FYNNEI. CDR3 length equals 15 residues. Trimming shortened V by 6 bases and J by 0 bases, and 12 bases separated the two germline ends. Study outcomes and limitations: Between about 6 and 27% of SARS-CoV-2 clonotypes also appeared in SARS-CoV and/or HKU1 spike cultures. Several top expanded SARS-CoV-2-reactive clonotypes were shared by two or three memory subsets.

This sequence joins TRBV2 and TRBJ2-1, with D perhaps TRBD1 (5 bases). The material sequenced was central memory CD4+ T cells from blood, taken before the COVID-19 pandemic. This receptor was obtained from a human donor who had COVID-19. CDR3 coding DNA: TGTGCCAGCAGCCCCCGACAGAGCTCCTACAATGAGCAGTTCTTC. It is translated as CASSPRQSSYNEQFF.